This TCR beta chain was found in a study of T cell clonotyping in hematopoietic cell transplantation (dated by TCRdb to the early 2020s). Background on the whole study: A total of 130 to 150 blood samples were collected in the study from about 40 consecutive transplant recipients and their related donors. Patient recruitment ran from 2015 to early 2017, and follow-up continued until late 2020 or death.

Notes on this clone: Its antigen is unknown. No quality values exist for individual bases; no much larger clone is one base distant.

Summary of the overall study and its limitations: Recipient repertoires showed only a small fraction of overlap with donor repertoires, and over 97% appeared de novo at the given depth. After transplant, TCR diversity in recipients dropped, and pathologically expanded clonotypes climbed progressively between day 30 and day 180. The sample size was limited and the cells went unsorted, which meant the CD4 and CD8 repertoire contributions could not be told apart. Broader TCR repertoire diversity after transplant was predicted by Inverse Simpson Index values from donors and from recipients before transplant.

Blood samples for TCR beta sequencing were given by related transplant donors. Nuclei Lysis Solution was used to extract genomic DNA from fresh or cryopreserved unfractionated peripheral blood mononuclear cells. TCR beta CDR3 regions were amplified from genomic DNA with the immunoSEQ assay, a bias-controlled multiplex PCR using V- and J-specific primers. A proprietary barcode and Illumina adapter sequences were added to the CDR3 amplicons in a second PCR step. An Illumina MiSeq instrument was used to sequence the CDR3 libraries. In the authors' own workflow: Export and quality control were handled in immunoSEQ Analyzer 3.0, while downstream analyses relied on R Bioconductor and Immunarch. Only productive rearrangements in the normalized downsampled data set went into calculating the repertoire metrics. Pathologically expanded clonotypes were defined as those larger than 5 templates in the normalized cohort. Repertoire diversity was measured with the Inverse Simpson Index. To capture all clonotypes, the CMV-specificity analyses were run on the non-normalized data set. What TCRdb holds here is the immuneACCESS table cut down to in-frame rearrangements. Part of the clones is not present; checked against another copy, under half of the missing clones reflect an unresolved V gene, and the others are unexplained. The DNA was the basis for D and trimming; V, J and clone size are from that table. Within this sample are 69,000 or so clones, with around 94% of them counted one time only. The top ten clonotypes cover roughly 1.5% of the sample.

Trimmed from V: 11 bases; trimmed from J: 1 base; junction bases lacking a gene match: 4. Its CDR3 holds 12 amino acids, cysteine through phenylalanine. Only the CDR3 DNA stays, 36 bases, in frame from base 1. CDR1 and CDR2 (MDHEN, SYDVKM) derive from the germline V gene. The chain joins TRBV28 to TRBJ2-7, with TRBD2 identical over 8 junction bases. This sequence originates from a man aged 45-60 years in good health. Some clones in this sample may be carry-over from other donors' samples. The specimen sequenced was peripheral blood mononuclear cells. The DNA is TGTGCCTGCACTAGCGGATCCTACGAGCAGTACTTC. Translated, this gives CACTSGSYEQYF.